This T cell receptor (beta chain) was sequenced during a study of identical twins. The CDR3 loop spans 13 amino acids. Trimming removed 4 bases from V and 0 bases from J, with 6 bases in between. The germline gives CDR1 SGHVS, CDR2 FQNEAQ. Through template switching, a universal primer site was introduced, and the cDNA contained unique molecular identifiers. TCRdb called the 5' RACE reads again in MiXCR, with one record for every CDR3 protein. The sample records roughly 290,000 distinct CDR3 sequences, under 9% being singletons. The sample holds a few counts of this clonotype. These data also featured in a second study, about yellow fever vaccine responses in identical twins.

V is TRBV7-8 and J is TRBJ1-2, with D unresolved. The material sequenced was memory (CD45RO+) T cells sorted from blood. The clonotype comes from a woman aged 18-35 years in good health. The chain's CDR3 is CASSSPTNYGYTF. Written as DNA, the CDR3 is TGTGCCAGCAGCTCCCCAACTAACTATGGCTACACCTTC.